This T cell receptor beta chain was retrieved from a study of OX40 agonist ivuxolimab in advanced cancers. Across the study: Of the patients, three showed partial responses, one with hepatocellular carcinoma and two with cutaneous melanoma. Study-wide points: It was not determined which antigens were specifically recognized by the peripheral T cells that had undergone clonal expansion. Among T cells, CD8+ cells averaged more expanded clones than CD4+ cells.

Data came from immunoSEQ multiplex PCR; TCRdb stores just in-frame clones and leaves some out. Of about 130,000 clones detected, 92% appear once; the ten largest clones hold more than 0.7%. The V segment lost 4 bases and the J segment 10 bases; nucleotides outside the gene matches: 14. The germline CDR1 and CDR2 sequences are LGHNA and YSLEER. The CDR3 totals 15 residues. Individuals having autoimmune disease history or systemic immunosuppression were not enrolled. Comment on this clone: Its antigen is as yet unknown.

The chain carries TRBV4-3 and TRBJ2-7, with TRBD2 matching over 9 bases. Sequencing was performed on CD4+ or CD8+ T cells sorted from blood, taken in a trial of the OX40 agonist ivuxolimab. The TCR comes from an adult with an advanced solid tumor such as melanoma, head and neck, liver or kidney cancer. The CDR3 is CASSPNSGSAEHQYF. The CDR3 DNA follows: TGCGCCAGCAGCCCAAATAGCGGGAGTGCAGAACATCAGTACTTC.